The next 4 T cell receptor beta chains were all read from a single sample in a study of T-cell reconstitution after alpha-beta-depleted transplantation in children. Unique molecular identifiers were used in preparing the TCRbeta library. TCRdb processed the PCR reads anew with MiXCR; each CDR3 protein has one entry. The sample carries about 110,000 distinct CDR3 sequences, about a tenth recorded once. The sample was PBMCs, taken before TCRalphabeta/CD19-depleted stem cell transplant. These receptors all stem from a boy between 2 and 10 years old with acute lymphoblastic leukemia, due to receive a stem cell transplant.

The chain has TRBV7-2 and TRBJ2-1, with D possibly being TRBD2 (6 bases). V lost 1 base to trimming and J lost 7 bases, with 20 bases between them. In germline, CDR1 is SGHTA, CDR2 FQGNSA. This CDR3 is built from 17 residues. CDR3 protein: CASSLGGLALPGNEQFF. CDR3 nucleotides: TGTGCCAGCAGCTTAGGAGGTCTAGCGTTGCCTGGGAATGAGCAGTTCTTC.

This clonotype has at least ten counts. The rearrangement uses TRBV20-1 and TRBJ2-7, with 7 bases lining up with TRBD2. The ends lost 6 bases at V and 7 bases at J; junction bases unmatched: 12. This CDR3 is built from 13 residues. Germline CDR1 and CDR2: DFQATT and SNEGSKA (reference sequence). The CDR3 DNA reads TGCAGTGCAAGGAGCGGGGTGGTGAGGGAGCAGTACTTC. Its translation is CSARSGVVREQYF.

A few counts support this clonotype. This rearrangement joins TRBV12-3 or TRBV12-4 to TRBJ1-5; tentatively, D is TRBD1 (5 bases). Trimming cost V 5 bases and J 5 bases, with 16 bases left between them. The length of the CDR3 is 15 residues. The CDR3 reads CASSRTDGGDQPQHF. In DNA form, the CDR3 reads TGTGCCAGCAGTCGGACCGACGGGGGGGATCAGCCCCAGCATTTT.

This clonotype showed up just a few times. The J gene is TRBJ2-7, the V gene TRBV7-9; 8 positions agree with TRBD2. Germline V gene data show CDR1 as SEHNR and CDR2 as FQNEAQ (reference sequence). This CDR3 region has 13 residues. Trimming took 6 bases from V and 4 from J; bases not matched to a gene: 5. CDR3 DNA: TGTGCCAGCAGAGGACGGGAGGGATACGAGCAGTACTTC. This gives the protein CASRGREGYEQYF.